This T cell receptor (beta chain) was found in a study of identical twins. Findings and caveats of the study: Out-of-frame alpha sequences common to twins exhibited an excess of low generation probability. The study based its conclusions on cross-sectional statistical analysis and did not follow the same donors.

CDR1 and CDR2 (germline): MDHEN, SYDVKM. CDR3 size: 15 residues. V lost 5 bases to trimming and J lost 4 bases; unmatched junction nucleotides: 9. This clonotype was observed a few times. Its antigen is unknown. A universal primer site arose from template switching, and cDNA bore unique molecular identifiers. Via MiXCR, TCRdb re-called the 5' RACE reads, giving one row per CDR3 protein. The data hold around 490,000 distinct CDR3 sequences, with over 12% observed a single time. This sample was also put to use in a study of yellow fever vaccine responses in identical twins. In that study: Twins' vaccine T cell responses were reported to seem partly convergent and partly personalized.

The V and J genes are TRBV28 and TRBJ2-7; 9 bases are shared with TRBD2. The clonotype comes from a woman under 30 in good health. Sequenced sample: CD4+ T cells sorted from blood. The DNA of the CDR3 is TGTGCCAGCAGTCGGGGGCTAGCGGGAACATACGAGCAGTACTTC. Its protein is CASSRGLAGTYEQYF.